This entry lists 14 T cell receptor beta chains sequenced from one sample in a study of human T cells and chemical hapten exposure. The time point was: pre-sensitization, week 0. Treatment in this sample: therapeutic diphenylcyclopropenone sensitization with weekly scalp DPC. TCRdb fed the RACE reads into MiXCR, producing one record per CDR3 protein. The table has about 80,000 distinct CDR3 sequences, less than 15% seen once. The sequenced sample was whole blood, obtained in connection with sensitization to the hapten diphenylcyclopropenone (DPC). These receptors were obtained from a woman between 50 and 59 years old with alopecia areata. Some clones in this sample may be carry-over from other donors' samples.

CDR3 loop: CASSLEGAFDEQFF. The CDR3, as DNA: TGCGCCAGCAGCTTGGAGGGGGCATTTGATGAGCAGTTCTTC. V usage is TRBV5-1 and J usage is TRBJ2-1; TRBD1 matches 7 bases. The trim removed 0 bases at V and 8 bases at J, leaving 5 bases unmatched. CDR3 length: 14 residues. In germline, CDR1 is SGHRS, CDR2 YFSETQ.

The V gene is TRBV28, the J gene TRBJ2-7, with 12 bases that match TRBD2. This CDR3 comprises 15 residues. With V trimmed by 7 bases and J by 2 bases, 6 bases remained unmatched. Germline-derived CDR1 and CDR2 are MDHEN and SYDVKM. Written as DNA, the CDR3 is TGTGCCAGCACCGAAACTAGCGGGAGGACCTACGAGCAGTACTTC. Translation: CASTETSGRTYEQYF.

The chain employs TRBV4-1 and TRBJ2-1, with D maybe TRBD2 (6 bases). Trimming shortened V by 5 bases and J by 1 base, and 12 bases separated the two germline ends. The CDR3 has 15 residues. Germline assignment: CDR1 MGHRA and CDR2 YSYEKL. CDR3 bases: TGCGCCAGCAGCATGCGGGATGGATCCTACAATGAGCAGTTCTTC. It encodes CASSMRDGSYNEQFF.

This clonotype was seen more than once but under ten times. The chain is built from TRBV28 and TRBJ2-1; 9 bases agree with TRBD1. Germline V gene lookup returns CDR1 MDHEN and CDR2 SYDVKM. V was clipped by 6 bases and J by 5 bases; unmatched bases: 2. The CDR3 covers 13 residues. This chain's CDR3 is CASRDRGNNEQFF. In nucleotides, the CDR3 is TGTGCCAGCAGGGACAGGGGTAACAATGAGCAGTTCTTC.

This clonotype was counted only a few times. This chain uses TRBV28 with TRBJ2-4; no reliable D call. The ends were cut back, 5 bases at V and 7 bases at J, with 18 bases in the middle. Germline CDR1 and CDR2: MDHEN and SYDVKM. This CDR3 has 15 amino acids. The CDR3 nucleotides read TGTGCCAGCAGTCCCCCCTTATCTGGATGGAACATTCAGTACTTC. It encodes CASSPPLSGWNIQYF.

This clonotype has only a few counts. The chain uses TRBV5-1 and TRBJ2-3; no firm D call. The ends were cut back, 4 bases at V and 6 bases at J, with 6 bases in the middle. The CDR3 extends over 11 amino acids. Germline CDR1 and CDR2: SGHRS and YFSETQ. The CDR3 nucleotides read TGCGCCAGCAGCCTCAGCGATACGCAGTATTTT. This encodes CASSLSDTQYF.

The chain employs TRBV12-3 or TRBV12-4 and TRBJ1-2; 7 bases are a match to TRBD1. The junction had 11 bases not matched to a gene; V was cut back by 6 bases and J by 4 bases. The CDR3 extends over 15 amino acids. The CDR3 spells CASSPQGGFGYGYTF. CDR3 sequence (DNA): TGTGCCAGCAGCCCGCAGGGGGGATTTGGCTATGGCTACACCTTC.

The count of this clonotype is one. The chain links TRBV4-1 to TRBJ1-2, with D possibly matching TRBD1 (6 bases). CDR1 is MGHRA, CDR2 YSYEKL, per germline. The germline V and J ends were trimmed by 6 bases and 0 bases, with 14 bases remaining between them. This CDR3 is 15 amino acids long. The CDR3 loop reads CASRLITGPNYGYTF. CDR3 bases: TGCGCCAGCAGGCTCATTACAGGGCCTAACTATGGCTACACCTTC.

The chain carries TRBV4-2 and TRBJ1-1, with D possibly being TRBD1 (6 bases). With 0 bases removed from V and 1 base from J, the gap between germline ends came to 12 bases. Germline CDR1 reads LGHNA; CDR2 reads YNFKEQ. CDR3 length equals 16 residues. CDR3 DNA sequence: TGTGCCAGCAGCCAAGATCACGGACAGAGGAACACTGAAGCTTTCTTT. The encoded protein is CASSQDHGQRNTEAFF.

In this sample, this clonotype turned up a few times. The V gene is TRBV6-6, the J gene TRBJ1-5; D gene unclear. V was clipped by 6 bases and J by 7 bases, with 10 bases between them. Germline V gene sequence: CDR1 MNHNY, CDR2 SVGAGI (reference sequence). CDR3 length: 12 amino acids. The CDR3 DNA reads TGTGCCAGCAGCGAGTGGCGGCAGCCCCAGCATTTT. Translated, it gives CASSEWRQPQHF.

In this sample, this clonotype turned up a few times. The CDR3 here is CSATPLAPRPYEQYF. The CDR3 region has the DNA TGCAGTGCCACCCCCCTAGCGCCCCGACCCTACGAGCAGTACTTC. The chain links TRBV20-1 to TRBJ2-7; tentatively, D is TRBD2 (6 bases). V lost 6 bases and J lost 2, with 20 bases in between. Germline V gene lookup returns CDR1 DFQATT and CDR2 SNEGSKA (reference sequence). The CDR3 extends over 15 amino acids.

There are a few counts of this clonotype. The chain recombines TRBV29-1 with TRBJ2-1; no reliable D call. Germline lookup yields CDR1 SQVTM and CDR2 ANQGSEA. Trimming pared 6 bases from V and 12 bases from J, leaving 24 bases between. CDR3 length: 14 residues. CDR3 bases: TGCAGCGTCGAGGCCCTATGGGCGATCGCTGGGCAGTTCTTC. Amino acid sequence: CSVEALWAIAGQFF.

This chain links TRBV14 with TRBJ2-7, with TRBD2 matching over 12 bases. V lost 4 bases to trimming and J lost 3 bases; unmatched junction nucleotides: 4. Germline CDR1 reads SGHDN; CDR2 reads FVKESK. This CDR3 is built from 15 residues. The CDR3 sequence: CASSLEGLAGYEQYF. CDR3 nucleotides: TGTGCCAGCAGCCTTGAGGGACTAGCGGGCTACGAGCAGTACTTC.

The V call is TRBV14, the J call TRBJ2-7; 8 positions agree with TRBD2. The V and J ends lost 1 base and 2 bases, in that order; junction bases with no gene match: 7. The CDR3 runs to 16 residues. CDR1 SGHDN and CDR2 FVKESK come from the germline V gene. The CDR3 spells CASSQVPSGSPYEQYF. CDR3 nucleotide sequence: TGTGCCAGCAGCCAAGTCCCTAGCGGGTCTCCCTACGAGCAGTACTTC.